A selection of T cell receptor beta chains follows, all from one sample in a study of somatic mutations in cytotoxic T cells in rheumatoid arthritis. Assay used: immunoSEQ multiplex PCR; TCRdb lists only in-frame clones, some missing. Among tens of thousands of clones listed, about 86% were seen once. The source material was CD8+ T cells sorted from blood. Receptors originate from a woman in her forties or fifties in good health. Both conserved end residues are part of each CDR3. A D gene is named only where the DNA matches it firmly. Not every row has a clone size; where given, it reads once, few, many or a size class.

TRBV12-5	TRBD2	NA	TRBJ2-1	CASGLKGSGGWDNEQFF	TGTGCTAGTGGTTTGAAGGGAAGCGGGGGATGGGACAATGAGCAGTTCTTC
TRBV27	NA	once	TRBJ1-2	CASSPLSVGAHENHINYGYTF	TGTGCCAGCAGTCCCCTATCGGTGGGAGCGCACGAAAACCATATAAACTATGGCTACACCTTC
TRBV5-5	TRBD2	once	TRBJ2-1	CASSFWRGGLSEQFF	TGTGCCAGCAGCTTTTGGCGGGGGGGCCTTAGTGAGCAGTTCTTC
TRBV4-1	NA	NA	TRBJ2-7	CASSQEWTANSYEQYF	TGCGCCAGCAGCCAAGAGTGGACAGCCAACTCCTACGAGCAGTACTTC
TRBV19	NA	once	TRBJ2-7	CASSDKDRYLTYEQYF	TGTGCCAGTAGTGACAAGGACAGATACTTAACCTACGAGCAGTACTTC
TRBV6-6	NA	NA	TRBJ1-2	CASTARVLFNYGYTF	TGTGCCAGCACCGCAAGGGTGTTGTTTAACTATGGCTACACCTTC
TRBV27	NA	NA	TRBJ2-1	CASSFGGINEQFF	TGTGCCAGCAGTTTCGGAGGGATCAATGAGCAGTTCTTC
TRBV7-2	TRBD2	NA	TRBJ2-3	CASSNLIGGAQDTQYF	TGTGCCAGCAGCAACCTCATCGGGGGGGCCCAAGATACGCAGTATTTT
TRBV20-1	NA	NA	TRBJ2-1	CSARYQGEQFF	TGCAGTGCGCGCTATCAGGGTGAGCAGTTCTTC
TRBV7-2	NA	once	TRBJ2-1	CASSPGENNEQFF	TGTGCCAGCAGCCCCGGGGAGAACAATGAGCAGTTCTTC
TRBV14	NA	NA	TRBJ1-6	CASSQDPGTITSPLHF	TGTGCCAGCAGCCAGGACCCCGGGACAATTACCTCACCCCTCCACTTT
TRBV4-1	NA	NA	TRBJ1-1	CASSQVLTGTPEAFF	TGCGCCAGCAGCCAAGTTTTGACAGGTACACCTGAAGCTTTCTTT
TRBV2	TRBD1	NA	TRBJ2-3	CASRGQGFSTDTQYF	TGTGCCAGCAGGGGACAGGGCTTCTCCACAGATACGCAGTATTTT
TRBV19	NA	NA	TRBJ2-2	CASSPEGWAGELFF	TGTGCCAGTAGTCCTGAGGGGTGGGCCGGGGAGCTGTTTTTT
TRBV29-1	TRBD2	NA	TRBJ2-2	CSVESSGGANTGELFF	TGCAGCGTTGAATCTAGCGGGGGGGCGAACACCGGGGAGCTGTTTTTT
TRBV18	NA	few	TRBJ2-4	CASSPAQGQDIQYF	TGTGCCAGCTCACCAGCACAGGGCCAAGACATTCAGTACTTC
TRBV7-9	TRBD2	NA	TRBJ2-1	CASSLGTSGGVYNEQFF	TGTGCCAGCAGCTTGGGGACTAGCGGGGGGGTTTACAATGAGCAGTTCTTC
TRBV15	NA	NA	TRBJ1-1	CATSGPQTTNTEAFF	TGTGCCACCAGCGGTCCGCAAACCACGAACACTGAAGCTTTCTTT
TRBV7-8	NA	NA	TRBJ2-7	CASSREARTISYEQYF	TGTGCCAGCAGCCGCGAGGCCAGGACTATCTCCTACGAGCAGTACTTC
TRBV9	NA	NA	TRBJ2-5	CASSVEPGQETQYF	TGTGCCAGCAGCGTAGAGCCAGGACAAGAGACCCAGTACTTC
TRBV6-1	NA	NA	TRBJ2-2	CASSGAETGELFF	TGTGCCAGCAGCGGGGCCGAGACCGGGGAGCTGTTTTTT
TRBV4-1	TRBD1	NA	TRBJ2-1	CASSPWTGGNNEQFF	TGCGCCAGCAGCCCCTGGACAGGGGGGAACAATGAGCAGTTCTTC
TRBV2	TRBD2	NA	TRBJ2-1	CASFGGTATEDSGGHYNEQFF	TGTGCCAGCTTTGGTGGGACCGCCACCGAAGACAGCGGGGGGCACTACAATGAGCAGTTCTTC
TRBV4-1	NA	NA	TRBJ2-7	CASSLASGDSSYEQYF	TGCGCCAGCAGCCTAGCTTCGGGGGATAGCTCCTACGAGCAGTACTTC
TRBV29-1	NA	NA	TRBJ1-2	CSVGWQSYGYTF	TGCAGCGTGGGTTGGCAATCATATGGCTACACCTTC
TRBV5-6	NA	NA	TRBJ1-5	CASSLGGGSNQPQHF	TGTGCCAGCAGCTTGGGAGGAGGCAGCAATCAGCCCCAGCATTTT
TRBV15	NA	NA	TRBJ2-3	CATSRDGDNWADTQYF	TGTGCCACCAGCAGAGATGGGGACAACTGGGCAGATACGCAGTATTTT
TRBV7-2	NA	NA	TRBJ2-5	CASSLEQTAIPRETQYF	TGTGCCAGCAGCTTAGAACAGACTGCCATACCAAGGGAGACCCAGTACTTC
TRBV6-6	TRBD1	once	TRBJ1-5	CASTGTGEGNQPQHF	TGTGCCAGCACAGGGACAGGGGAGGGCAATCAGCCCCAGCATTTT
TRBV19	NA	few	TRBJ1-1	CASSPADFEAFF	TGTGCCAGTTCTCCTGCCGATTTTGAAGCTTTCTTT
TRBV14	TRBD2	once	TRBJ2-3	CASSQPFGLAGDTDTQYF	TGTGCCAGCAGCCAACCCTTCGGACTAGCGGGGGACACAGATACGCAGTATTTT
TRBV4-3	TRBD1	NA	TRBJ2-1	CASSQDNHGTGDEQFF	TGCGCCAGCAGCCAAGATAACCACGGGACAGGCGATGAGCAGTTCTTC
TRBV6-4	TRBD1	NA	TRBJ1-3	CASSDPGQGGSGNTIYF	TGTGCCAGCAGTGACCCCGGACAGGGTGGATCTGGAAACACCATATATTTT
TRBV28	TRBD1	NA	TRBJ2-3	CASSFDRGTDTQYF	TGTGCCAGCAGTTTCGACAGGGGCACAGATACGCAGTATTTT
TRBV6-1	TRBD2	NA	TRBJ2-3	CASSESRLAGARDTQYF	TGTGCCAGCAGTGAATCTCGTCTAGCGGGGGCCCGGGATACGCAGTATTTT
TRBV14	TRBD1	NA	TRBJ2-1	CASRRDGQDHNEQFF	TGTGCCAGCAGACGTGACGGACAGGACCACAATGAGCAGTTCTTC
TRBV7-9	NA	once	TRBJ1-1	CASSFRADVMNTEAFF	TGTGCCAGCAGCTTTCGGGCAGATGTTATGAACACTGAAGCTTTCTTT
TRBV2	NA	NA	TRBJ1-1	CASRISLGGTEAFF	TGTGCCAGCAGAATAAGCCTGGGAGGCACTGAAGCTTTCTTT
TRBV28	NA	NA	TRBJ1-2	CASSPPRDGNYGYTF	TGTGCCAGCAGCCCTCCCCGGGACGGTAACTATGGCTACACCTTC
TRBV4-3	TRBD1	NA	TRBJ2-2	CASSQLQQGAGELFF	TGCGCCAGCAGCCAACTCCAACAGGGGGCCGGGGAGCTGTTTTTT
TRBV6-5	TRBD2	NA	TRBJ2-7	CASSYFSSGGGEQYF	TGTGCCAGCAGTTACTTTTCTAGCGGGGGGGGCGAGCAGTACTTC
TRBV6-5	NA	once	TRBJ1-2	CASSYDRFYGYTF	TGTGCCAGCAGTTACGATCGGTTCTATGGCTACACCTTC
TRBV11-2	NA	NA	TRBJ1-5	CASSFGGSNQPQHF	TGTGCCAGCAGCTTCGGGGGATCTAATCAGCCCCAGCATTTT